A single sample is the source of the 10 T cell receptor beta chains below, sequenced in a study of T cell repertoires in cytomegalovirus infection. TCRdb re-called the reads with MiXCR, one entry per CDR3 protein. Seen here are fewer than 400,000 distinct CDR3 sequences, roughly 18% observed once, and the top ten hold around 8.6%. The sample taken for sequencing was PBMCs. The receptors were gathered from a human donor in good health (CMV status not recorded). Some clones in this sample may be carry-over from other donors' samples.

CDR3 region: CASSSMELEQYF. The CDR3 nucleotides read TGTGCCAGCAGCTCCATGGAACTCGAGCAGTACTTC. This chain joins TRBV7-9 and TRBJ2-7; D is unclear. CDR1 and CDR2 from the germline V gene are SEHNR and FQNEAQ (reference sequence). The CDR3 extends over 12 amino acids. V lost 4 bases, J lost 6 bases, and 10 bases lay in between.

This clonotype showed up many times. The chain carries TRBV7-9 and TRBJ2-4; tentative D call: TRBD2 (5 bases). CDR1 SEHNR and CDR2 FQNEAQ come from the germline V gene (reference sequence). V was trimmed by 5 bases and J by 0 bases, leaving 8 bases between them. The CDR3 runs to 14 residues. CDR3 loop: CASSNRGAKNIQYF. DNA of the CDR3: TGTGCCAGCAGCAACCGGGGAGCCAAAAACATTCAGTACTTC. The variable domain in full, completed from reference TRBV7-9 and TRBJ2-4, reads DTGVSQNPRHKITKRGQNVTFRCDPISEHNRLYWYRQTLGQGPEFLTYFQNEAQLEKSRLLSDRFSAERPKGSFSTLEIQRTEQGDSAMYLCASSNRGAKNIQYFGAGTRLSVL.

In the case of this clonotype: Given a much more abundant clone one base away, this may be a read error. This rearrangement joins TRBV7-2 to TRBJ2-2; perhaps TRBD2 as D (6 bases). CDR3 length: 17 residues. The germline gives CDR1 SGHTA, CDR2 FQGNSA. The CDR3 here is CASSFRLVRANPGDLFF. For the CDR3, the DNA is TGTGCCAGCAGCTTCAGACTAGTTAGGGCTAATCCCGGGGACCTGTTTTTT.

The rearrangement uses TRBV12-3 or TRBV12-4 and TRBJ2-7; D not resolved. The CDR3 spans 10 residues. V was clipped by 9 bases and J by 4 bases, with 7 bases between them. CDR3: CASAGYEQYF. In DNA form, the CDR3 reads TGTGCCAGTGCCGGATACGAGCAGTACTTC.

This clonotype was detected many times. The chain recombines TRBV7-2 with TRBJ2-1; D possibly matches TRBD1 or TRBD2 (5 bases each). Trimming took off 0 bases at V and 13 bases at J, with 16 bases between the two ends. The CDR3 is made up of 14 amino acids. The germline V gene has CDR1 SGHTA and CDR2 FQGNSA. The CDR3 here is CASSLAGTTLVQFF. DNA of the CDR3: TGTGCCAGCAGCTTAGCCGGGACGACTCTCGTCCAGTTCTTC.

J is TRBJ2-1 and V is TRBV20-1; either TRBD1 or TRBD2 may fit D (5 bases each). The CDR3 totals 16 residues. The V gene's germline CDR1 is DFQATT and CDR2 SNEGSKA (reference sequence). V was pared by 7 bases and J by 3 bases, with 22 bases between. Here the CDR3 reads CSVTKRGETYYNEQFF. CDR3 coding DNA: TGCAGTGTCACCAAACGGGGCGAGACTTACTACAATGAGCAGTTCTTC.

This clonotype was counted at least ten times. The chain links TRBV12-3 or TRBV12-4 to TRBJ2-1; no clear D gene. The germline V and J ends were trimmed by 6 bases and 1 base, with 7 bases remaining between them. The CDR3 consists of 13 residues. The CDR3 protein is CASSMASYNEQFF. CDR3 DNA sequence: TGTGCCAGCAGCATGGCATCCTACAATGAGCAGTTCTTC.

This clonotype came up many times. The chain joins TRBV12-3 or TRBV12-4 to TRBJ1-1, with D unclear. This CDR3 is built from 13 residues. V was cut by 5 bases and J by 1 base, with 8 bases left in between. The CDR3 reads CASSISTNTEAFF. As DNA, the CDR3 is TGTGCCAGCAGTATATCGACGAACACTGAAGCTTTCTTT.

The CDR3 coding sequence is TGTGCCAGCAGCTTATTGGCGGGGCCTCAAGAGACCCAGTACTTC. Encoded protein: CASSLLAGPQETQYF. The rearrangement links TRBV7-2 to TRBJ2-5, with D tentatively TRBD2 (6 bases). Trimming took 2 bases from V and 2 from J, leaving 12 bases between them. This CDR3 is 15 amino acids long. CDR1 and CDR2 from the germline V gene are SGHTA and FQGNSA.

This clonotype was recorded many times. This chain links TRBV7-9 with TRBJ2-1; D is unclear. Trimming removed 3 bases at V and 0 bases at J, with 15 bases between. The CDR3 contains 17 residues. CDR1 and CDR2 (germline): SEHNR, FQNEAQ (reference sequence). CDR3 amino acids: CASSLGAWFRSYNEQFF. The CDR3 DNA reads TGTGCCAGCAGCTTGGGTGCGTGGTTCCGCTCCTACAATGAGCAGTTCTTC.